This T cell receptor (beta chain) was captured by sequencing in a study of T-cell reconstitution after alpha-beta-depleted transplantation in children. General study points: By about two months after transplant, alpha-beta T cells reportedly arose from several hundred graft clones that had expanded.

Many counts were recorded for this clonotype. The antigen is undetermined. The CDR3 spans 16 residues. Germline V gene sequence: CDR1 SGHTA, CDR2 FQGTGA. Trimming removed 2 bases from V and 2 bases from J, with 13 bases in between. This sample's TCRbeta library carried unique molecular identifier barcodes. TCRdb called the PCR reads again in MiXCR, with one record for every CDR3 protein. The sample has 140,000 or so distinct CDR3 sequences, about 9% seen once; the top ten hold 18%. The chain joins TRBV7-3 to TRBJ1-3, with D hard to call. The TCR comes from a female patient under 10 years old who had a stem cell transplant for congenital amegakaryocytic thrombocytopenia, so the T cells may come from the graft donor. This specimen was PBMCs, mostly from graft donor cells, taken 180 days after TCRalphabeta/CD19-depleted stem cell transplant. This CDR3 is CASSLGPPTTGNTIYF. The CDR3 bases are TGTGCCAGCAGCTTAGGGCCCCCTACGACTGGAAACACCATATATTTT.